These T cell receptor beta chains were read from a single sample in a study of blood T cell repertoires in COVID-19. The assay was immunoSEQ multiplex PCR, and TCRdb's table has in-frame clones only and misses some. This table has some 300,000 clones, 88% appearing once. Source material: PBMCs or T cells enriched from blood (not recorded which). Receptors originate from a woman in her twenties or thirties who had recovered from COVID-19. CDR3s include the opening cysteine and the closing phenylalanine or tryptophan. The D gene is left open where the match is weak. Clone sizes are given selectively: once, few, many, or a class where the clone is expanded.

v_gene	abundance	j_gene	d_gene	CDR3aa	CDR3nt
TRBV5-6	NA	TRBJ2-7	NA	CASSNPGREQYF	TGTGCCAGCAGTAATCCGGGTCGGGAGCAGTACTTC
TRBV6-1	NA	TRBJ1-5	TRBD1	CASSDTRQGTGQPQHF	TGTGCCAGCAGTGACACCAGACAGGGGACGGGACAGCCCCAGCATTTT
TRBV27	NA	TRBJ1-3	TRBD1	CASSLDRGPGNTIYF	TGTGCCAGCAGCCTAGACAGGGGCCCTGGAAACACCATATATTTT
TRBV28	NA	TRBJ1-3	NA	CASTISGNTIYF	TGTGCCAGCACCATCTCTGGAAACACCATATATTTT
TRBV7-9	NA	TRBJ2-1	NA	CASSSSHLRNEQFF	TGTGCCAGCAGCTCCTCTCACCTACGCAATGAGCAGTTCTTC
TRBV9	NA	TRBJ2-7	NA	CASSVGVSGSHEQYF	TGTGCCAGCAGCGTAGGGGTCAGCGGTAGCCACGAGCAGTACTTC
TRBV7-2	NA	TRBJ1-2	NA	CASSVAGVEGYTF	TGTGCCAGCAGCGTCGCAGGGGTAGAGGGCTACACCTTC
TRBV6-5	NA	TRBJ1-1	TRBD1	CASSNRGLMNTEAFF	TGTGCCAGCAGCAACAGGGGGCTAATGAACACTGAAGCTTTCTTT
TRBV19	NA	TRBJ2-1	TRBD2	CASSLTGTRINEQFF	TGTGCCAGTAGTCTCACCGGGACTAGGATTAATGAGCAGTTCTTC
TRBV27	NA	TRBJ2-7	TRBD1	CATTVQGVGVYEQYF	TGTGCCACCACCGTCCAGGGGGTCGGAGTCTACGAGCAGTACTTC
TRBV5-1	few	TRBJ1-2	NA	CASSPPGGDGYTF	TGCGCCAGCAGCCCTCCTGGAGGGGATGGCTACACCTTC
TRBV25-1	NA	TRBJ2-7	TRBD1	CASSDAGTGGYEQYF	TGTGCCAGCAGTGATGCCGGGACAGGGGGATACGAGCAGTACTTC
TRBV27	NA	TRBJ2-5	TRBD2	CASSQLAGASQETQYF	TGTGCCAGCAGCCAACTAGCGGGGGCTAGCCAAGAGACCCAGTACTTC
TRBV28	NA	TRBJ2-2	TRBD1	CASSSLQGVTGELFF	TGTGCCAGCAGTTCCCTCCAGGGGGTCACCGGGGAGCTGTTTTTT
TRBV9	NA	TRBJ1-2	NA	CASSVDGSNYGYTF	TGTGCCAGCAGCGTAGATGGCAGTAATTATGGCTACACCTTC
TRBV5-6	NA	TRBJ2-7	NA	CASSLGRSSYEQYF	TGTGCCAGCAGCTTGGGCCGTAGCTCCTACGAGCAGTACTTC
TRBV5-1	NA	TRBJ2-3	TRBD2	CASSFAGTSGSTDTQYF	TGCGCCAGCAGCTTCGCCGGGACTAGCGGGAGCACAGATACGCAGTATTTT
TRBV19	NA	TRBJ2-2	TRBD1	CASSIPPDRGGNTGELFF	TGTGCCAGTAGTATACCCCCGGACAGGGGGGGAAACACCGGGGAGCTGTTTTTT
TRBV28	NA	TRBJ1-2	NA	CASSLAVLPGDTF	TGTGCCAGCAGTTTGGCGGTTTTGCCGGGGGACACCTTC
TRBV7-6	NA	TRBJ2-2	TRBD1	CASSRQGAGNTGELFF	TGTGCCAGCAGCCGACAGGGGGCGGGTAACACCGGGGAGCTGTTTTTT
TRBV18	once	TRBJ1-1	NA	CASSRDKGNTEAFF	TGTGCCAGCTCACGGGACAAGGGGAACACTGAAGCTTTCTTT
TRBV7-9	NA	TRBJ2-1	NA	CASSLSYRGGVTAQQFF	TGTGCCAGCAGCTTATCCTATCGAGGTGGAGTAACGGCGCAGCAGTTCTTC
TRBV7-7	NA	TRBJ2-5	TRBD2	CASSLVIGGGSQETQYF	TGTGCTAGCAGCTTAGTGATCGGCGGGGGGAGTCAAGAGACCCAGTACTTC
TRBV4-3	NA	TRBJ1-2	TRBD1	CASSQNTGDHGYTF	TGCGCCAGCAGCCAAAACACAGGGGACCATGGCTACACCTTC
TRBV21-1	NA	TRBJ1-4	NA	CASSNRDRTTNEKLFF	TGTGCCAGCAGCAACCGGGACAGAACAACTAATGAAAAACTGTTTTTT
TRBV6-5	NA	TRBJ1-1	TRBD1	CASKIGQGKIEAFF	TGTGCCAGCAAGATAGGACAGGGAAAAATTGAAGCTTTCTTT
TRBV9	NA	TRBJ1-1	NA	CASSPRTELNTEAFF	TGTGCCAGCAGCCCACGGACTGAACTGAACACTGAAGCTTTCTTT
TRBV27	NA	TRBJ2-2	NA	CASSPMTVSSRELFF	TGTGCCAGCAGTCCAATGACAGTCTCAAGTCGGGAGCTGTTTTTT
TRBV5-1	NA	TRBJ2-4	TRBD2	CASSSGPSGSGGNIQYF	TGCGCCAGCAGCTCGGGGCCTAGCGGGAGTGGCGGGAACATTCAGTACTTC
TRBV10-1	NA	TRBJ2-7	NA	CASSPRRGPAGEQYF	TGCGCCAGCAGCCCACGGCGGGGTCCCGCGGGTGAGCAGTACTTC
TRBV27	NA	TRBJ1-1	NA	CASSLSRGRTEAFF	TGTGCCAGCAGTTTAAGCCGGGGGAGGACTGAAGCTTTCTTT
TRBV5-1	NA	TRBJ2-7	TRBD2	CASSSSLIAGPSYEQYF	TGCGCCAGCAGCTCAAGCCTAATAGCGGGTCCTTCCTACGAGCAGTACTTC